These 8 T cell receptor beta chains share one sample of origin, sequenced in a study of beta chain features in type 1 diabetes. Antigens of these TCRs are unknown. Study-level findings and limits: For Type 1 diabetes patients, all four CD4+ subsets carried TCRB CDR3s that were moderately but significantly shorter.

The whole isolated RNA underwent reverse transcription, so sequencing captured expressed TCRB transcripts. This table comes from immunoSEQ multiplex PCR, and its TCRdb copy is limited to in-frame clones, with some not included. Here the sample spans some 110,000 clones, roughly 17% being singletons. Material for sequencing was central memory CD4+ T cells from blood. The source is a man under 40 with type 1 diabetes.

Only a few counts were recorded for this clone. This sequence joins TRBV9 and TRBJ1-2; D not resolved. The CDR3 loop spans 13 amino acids. V gave up 3 bases and J gave up 2 bases, with 8 bases separating them. Germline V lookup: CDR1 SGDLS, CDR2 YYNGEE. As DNA, the CDR3 is TGTGCCAGCAGCGCCGACGGGAACTATGGCTACACCTTC. It encodes CASSADGNYGYTF.

The CDR3, as DNA: TGCAGCGTTGAAGGGACCCAGAACACCGGGGAGCTGTTTTTT. It codes for CSVEGTQNTGELFF. This chain uses TRBV29-1 with TRBJ2-2, with D hard to call. The CDR3 extends over 14 amino acids. The V and J ends lost 1 base and 1 base respectively, with 7 bases between them. Germline-derived CDR1 and CDR2 are SQVTM and ANQGSEA.

This clone was counted a few times. The chain carries TRBV12-5 and TRBJ2-7; 8 bases are shared with TRBD1. The trim removed 5 bases at V and 7 bases at J, leaving 10 bases unmatched. The CDR3 runs 14 residues. Per germline, CDR1 LGHNT and CDR2 FRNRAP. CDR3 coding DNA: TGTGCTAGTGGTCCCGGGACAGGCACGGGGGAGCAGTACTTC. This encodes CASGPGTGTGEQYF. The whole variable domain, remainder taken from reference TRBV12-5 and TRBJ2-7, is DARVTQTPRHKVTEMGQEVTMRCQPILGHNTVFWYRQTMMQGLELLAYFRNRAPLDDSGMPKDRFSAEMPDATLATLKIQPSEPRDSAVYFCASGPGTGTGEQYFGPGTRLTVT.

V and J are TRBV7-8 and TRBJ2-3, with D possibly called TRBD1 or TRBD2 (6 bases each). Per germline, CDR1 SGHVS and CDR2 FQNEAQ. V shed 5 bases and J shed 2 bases, with 17 bases lying between them. The CDR3 loop spans 16 amino acids. The CDR3 region has the DNA TGTGCCAGCAGCCCCCAGGGGCGGGGCATCACAGATACGCAGTATTTT. This codes for CASSPQGRGITDTQYF.

This clone came up a few times. This chain joins TRBV7-2 and TRBJ1-1; D may be TRBD1 (6 bases). CDR3 size: 15 residues. Germline CDR1 and CDR2: SGHTA and FQGNSA. Between the trimmed V and J ends, which lost 2 bases and 0 bases, there was a span of 10 bases. The CDR3 loop is CASSLPNRVNTEAFF. CDR3 bases: TGTGCCAGCAGCTTACCCAACAGGGTGAACACTGAAGCTTTCTTT.

V and J are TRBV4-3 and TRBJ2-7, with a possible D match to TRBD2 (7 bases). Trimming took off 0 bases at V and 12 bases at J, with 15 bases between the two ends. The CDR3 sequence is 13 residues long. Germline CDR1 and CDR2: LGHNA and YSLEER. CDR3 region: CASSQDLGGPGYF. CDR3 coding DNA: TGCGCCAGCAGCCAAGATCTCGGGGGGCCCGGGTACTTC.

The chain is built from TRBV5-1 and TRBJ2-5; no reliable D call. This CDR3 contains 15 residues. V shed 7 bases and J shed 2 bases, with 18 bases lying between them. Per germline, CDR1 SGHRS and CDR2 YFSETQ. The CDR3 sequence: CASFTNRASQETQYF. The CDR3 nucleotides read TGCGCCAGCTTCACCAACCGGGCCTCTCAAGAGACCCAGTACTTC.

This clone was observed a few times. The chain employs TRBV6-1 and TRBJ2-6; 7 nucleotides match TRBD1. CDR3 length equals 14 residues. V was pared by 10 bases and J by 4 bases, with 7 bases of the junction left unmatched. Germline CDR1 and CDR2: MNHNS and SASEGT. CDR3 protein: CAITDREGANVLTF. CDR3 sequence (DNA): TGTGCCATCACCGACAGGGAAGGGGCCAACGTCCTGACTTTC.